The text below deals with one T cell receptor beta chain. Method: immunoSEQ multiplex PCR; TCRdb's copy keeps in-frame clones and lacks some. The sample has roughly 120,000 clones, more than 75% seen once. The data were taken from a study of blood T cell repertoires in COVID-19. Study-level information: The samples span acute and convalescent COVID-19 from the United States, Italy and Spain.

The V end was cut by 2 bases, the J end by 9 bases, with 8 bases between. Looked up from germline, CDR1 is KGHSH and CDR2 is LQKENI. The CDR3 is made up of 13 amino acids. The material sequenced was peripheral blood. The sequence was obtained from a woman in her fifties or sixties with acute or convalescent COVID-19. The chain is built from TRBV18 and TRBJ1-6; D not certain. The CDR3: CASSPDWSSPLHF. For the CDR3, the DNA is TGTGCCAGCTCACCAGATTGGAGTTCACCCCTCCACTTT.